This T cell receptor beta chain was captured in a study of T and B cells in COVID-19 patients. Study-wide context: Critical illness requiring mechanical ventilation or extracorporeal membrane oxygenation affected three fifths of the roughly 20 active-infection patients. Findings and caveats of the study: In COVID-19 patients, T cell receptor beta variable and joining gene use was reportedly strongly skewed. Clonality of TRB repertoires was high in active COVID-19; recovery brought above-healthy diversity and richness.

Comment on this clonotype: Its antigen is unidentified.

V shed 5 bases and J shed 2 bases, with 13 bases lying between them. Germline CDR1 is DFQATT and CDR2 is SNEGSKA (reference sequence). The CDR3 has 14 amino acids. BIOMED2 TRB-A/B primer pools were used in multiplex TRB PCR. TCRdb analysed the multiplex PCR reads with MiXCR anew, one entry per CDR3 protein. The table records 2,100 or so distinct CDR3 sequences, under 30% of them present only once. Each TRB amplification used roughly 240-550 ng of genomic DNA from blood. The V gene is TRBV20-1, the J gene TRBJ1-5; D call uncertain. Sequenced input: blood. This clonotype was obtained from a human donor with active COVID-19. In DNA, the CDR3 is TGCAGTGCTGCCGTCCCTCGGGGCAATCAGCCCCAGCATTTT. Translating it yields CSAAVPRGNQPQHF.